The 20 T cell receptor beta chains listed next were all sequenced from one sample in a study of blood T cell repertoires in COVID-19. The data were produced by immunoSEQ multiplex PCR, yet TCRdb's version contains in-frame clones alone and is incomplete. The sample yields 450,000 or so clones, about nine tenths seen once. Source material: peripheral blood. These receptors came from a woman aged 40 to 50 with COVID-19, enrolled during active disease.

The CDR3 loop reads CASSLRTGVDTGELFF. In nucleotides, the CDR3 is TGTGCCAGCAGTCTCCGGACAGGGGTGGACACCGGGGAGCTGTTTTTT. The chain uses TRBV28 and TRBJ2-2; 9 positions match TRBD1. Germline V gene lookup returns CDR1 MDHEN and CDR2 SYDVKM. With V trimmed by 5 bases and J by 3 bases, 7 bases remained unmatched. This CDR3 contains 16 residues.

This clone was found once. This chain joins TRBV4-3 and TRBJ2-1; D remains unclear. This CDR3 comprises 13 residues. The germline V gene has CDR1 LGHNA and CDR2 YSLEER. Trimming took 0 bases from V and 9 from J, leaving 9 bases between them. CDR3 sequence: CASSQDKASEQFF. CDR3 sequence (DNA): TGCGCCAGCAGCCAAGATAAAGCGAGTGAGCAGTTCTTC.

The chain is built from TRBV7-9 and TRBJ1-5; a weak D match, TRBD1 (5 bases). Trimming removed 1 base from V and 6 bases from J, with 13 bases in between. Per germline, CDR1 SEHNR and CDR2 FQNEAQ (reference sequence). This CDR3 is 15 amino acids long. As DNA, the CDR3 is TGTGCCAGCAGCTTAGGGGGGGGGAATGGTCAGCCCCAGCATTTT. Translating gives CASSLGGGNGQPQHF.

This chain joins TRBV12-3 or TRBV12-4 and TRBJ1-2; unclear D gene. V was clipped by 4 bases and J by 4 bases, with 4 bases between them. The CDR3 loop spans 11 amino acids. The CDR3 bases are TGTGCCAGCAGTTACAGCTATGGCTACACCTTC. Translating gives CASSYSYGYTF.

This chain joins TRBV15 and TRBJ2-3; D is perhaps TRBD1 (7 bases). The CDR3 runs to 16 residues. Trimming took off 0 bases at V and 3 bases at J, with 13 bases between the two ends. Germline V lookup: CDR1 LNHNV, CDR2 YYDKDF (reference sequence). In nucleotides, the CDR3 is TGTGCCACCAGCAGAGAGGGGGGCAGGGGGACAGATACGCAGTATTTT. Its translation: CATSREGGRGTDTQYF.

The chain employs TRBV5-1 and TRBJ2-7; 12 bases match TRBD2. CDR3 length: 15 residues. Germline V lookup: CDR1 SGHRS, CDR2 YFSETQ. V shed 4 bases, J shed 2 bases, and the junction held 4 bases outside the gene matches. CDR3 coding DNA: TGCGCCAGCAGCATTCTAGCGGGAGGGACCTACGAGCAGTACTTC. Translation gives CASSILAGGTYEQYF.

J is TRBJ2-2 and V is TRBV5-4, with a tentative D call TRBD1 (6 bases). V was trimmed by 3 bases and J by 2 bases, leaving 11 bases between them. Germline values: CDR1 SGHNT, CDR2 YYREEE (reference sequence). This CDR3 has 15 residues. The CDR3 protein is CASSSPTGNTGELFF. For the CDR3, the DNA is TGTGCCAGCAGCTCTCCGACAGGAAACACCGGGGAGCTGTTTTTT.

The chain combines TRBV18 with TRBJ1-1; D remains unclear. The V end lost 0 bases, the J end lost 6 bases, and 11 bases lay between the germline ends. Germline CDR1 reads KGHSH; CDR2 reads LQKENI. The CDR3 consists of 14 residues. CDR3 sequence: CASSPPFGSSEAFF. Here the CDR3 DNA reads TGTGCCAGCTCACCACCATTCGGGAGTTCTGAAGCTTTCTTT.

V gene TRBV19 combines with J gene TRBJ2-1, with 11 nucleotides matching TRBD2. With V trimmed by 5 bases and J by 2 bases, 5 bases remained unmatched. Germline-derived CDR1 and CDR2 are LNHDA and SQIVND (reference sequence). The CDR3 has 16 residues. The CDR3 spells CASSLSGRAPYNEQFF. The CDR3 bases are TGTGCCAGTAGTCTTAGCGGGAGGGCCCCCTACAATGAGCAGTTCTTC.

This rearrangement joins TRBV9 to TRBJ2-7; 7 nucleotides agree with TRBD1. In germline, CDR1 is SGDLS, CDR2 YYNGEE. The CDR3 totals 15 residues. The J segment lost 3 bases and the V segment lost 0 bases, leaving 6 bases of the junction unmatched. The CDR3 here is CASSVEARQGYEQYF. As DNA, the CDR3 is TGTGCCAGCAGCGTAGAGGCCAGACAGGGCTACGAGCAGTACTTC.

The chain has TRBV6-2 or TRBV6-3 and TRBJ1-2; D is unclear. The germline V and J ends were trimmed by 2 bases and 0 bases, with 10 bases remaining between them. Germline V gene lookup returns CDR1 MNHEY and CDR2 SVGEGT. The CDR3 runs 15 residues. CDR3 DNA sequence: TGTGCCAGCAGTTACCCCGCCACAGCTAACTATGGCTACACCTTC. Translation: CASSYPATANYGYTF.

This chain connects TRBV7-9 to TRBJ1-5; D unresolved. CDR1 is SEHNR and CDR2 is FQNEAQ in the germline V gene (reference sequence). Trimming removed 0 bases from V and 4 bases from J, with 7 bases in between. The CDR3 totals 14 residues. The CDR3 spells CASSLAQQNQPQHF. The CDR3 nucleotides are TGTGCCAGCAGCTTAGCACAGCAAAATCAGCCCCAGCATTTT.

On this clone: Other DNA sequences in this sample translate to the same CDR3. This chain uses TRBV7-2 with TRBJ1-5; 8 nucleotides line up with TRBD1. In germline, CDR1 is SGHTA, CDR2 FQGNSA. The CDR3 sequence is 14 residues long. The trim removed 5 bases at V and 4 bases at J, leaving 4 bases unmatched. CDR3 amino acids: CASSGQGGNQPQHF. CDR3 coding DNA: TGTGCCAGCAGCGGACAGGGTGGGAATCAGCCCCAGCATTTT.

The CDR3 region is CASGRDATYGYTF. The CDR3 DNA sequence: TGTGCCAGTGGGCGGGACGCAACCTATGGCTACACCTTC. The chain is built from TRBV19 and TRBJ1-2; tentative D call: TRBD1 (5 bases). The germline CDR1 and CDR2 sequences are LNHDA and SQIVND (reference sequence). Deletions cut 8 bases from V and 4 bases from J, with 14 bases between. The CDR3 spans 13 residues.

The CDR3 is CASSLESLEQYF. CDR3 DNA sequence: TGTGCCAGCAGCTTGGAGTCTCTCGAGCAGTACTTC. The chain is built from TRBV7-9 and TRBJ2-7; no firm D call. The CDR3 runs to 12 residues. Between the trimmed V and J ends, which lost 3 bases and 6 bases, there was a span of 9 bases. Germline-derived CDR1 and CDR2 are SEHNR and FQNEAQ (reference sequence). Supplemented by reference TRBV7-9 and TRBJ2-7, the full variable domain reads DTGVSQNPRHKITKRGQNVTFRCDPISEHNRLYWYRQTLGQGPEFLTYFQNEAQLEKSRLLSDRFSAERPKGSFSTLEIQRTEQGDSAMYLCASSLESLEQYFGPGTRLTVT.

The gene calls are TRBV7-9 and TRBJ1-3, with D maybe TRBD1 (6 bases). This CDR3 spans 15 amino acids. The V end lost 3 bases, the J end lost 2 bases, and 11 bases lay between the germline ends. Looked up from germline, CDR1 is SEHNR and CDR2 is FQNEAQ (reference sequence). CDR3 nucleotide sequence: TGTGCCAGCAGCTTTCAGGGGCTCCCTGGAAACACCATATATTTT. As protein: CASSFQGLPGNTIYF.

This clone appeared a single time. The chain combines TRBV18 with TRBJ2-5, with no clear D. Trimming stripped 3 bases from V and 5 bases from J, with 10 bases between. The CDR3 runs to 13 residues. CDR1 is KGHSH and CDR2 is LQKENI in the germline V gene. The chain's CDR3 is CASSPPSSETQYF. CDR3 nucleotides: TGTGCCAGCTCACCTCCCTCTTCCGAGACCCAGTACTTC.

The chain couples TRBV30 to TRBJ1-2, with TRBD1 matching 8 bases. Germline-derived CDR1 and CDR2 are GTSNPN and SVGIG (reference sequence). J lost 8 bases, V lost 4 bases, and 3 bases had no gene match. The CDR3 contains 11 residues. Here the CDR3 DNA reads TGTGCCTGGACAGGACAGGGAGGCTACACCTTC. This gives the protein CAWTGQGGYTF.

The chain joins TRBV5-1 to TRBJ2-7; tentative D call: TRBD2 (6 bases). V lost 4 bases and J lost 8, with 19 bases in between. The V gene's germline CDR1 is SGHRS and CDR2 YFSETQ. The CDR3 consists of 14 residues. The CDR3 nucleotides read TGCGCCAGCAGCGTCCCGGACGGACTAACGAAGCAGTACTTC. Its translation is CASSVPDGLTKQYF.

The genes are TRBV10-3 and TRBJ1-2, with D possibly being TRBD1 (6 bases). The CDR3 has 14 residues. Between the trimmed V and J ends, which lost 6 bases and 2 bases, there was a span of 13 bases. The germline V gene has CDR1 ENHRY and CDR2 SYGVKD. CDR3 in DNA: TGTGCCATCAGCTTACAGGGTTTAAACTATGGCTACACCTTC. Protein sequence: CAISLQGLNYGYTF.